The present TCR beta chain was sequenced within a study of blood T cell repertoires in COVID-19. Study-wide background: PBMCs, B-cell-depleted T cells, or T cells provided the cDNA or gDNA that made up the material.

Produced via immunoSEQ multiplex PCR; TCRdb's table is partial and in-frame only. The sample holds about 51,000 clones; 75% to 95% are singletons and the top ten take about 3.4%. Germline V gene sequence: CDR1 SGHDT, CDR2 YYEEEE. The CDR3 runs 15 residues. Trimming removed 3 bases from V and 4 bases from J; junction bases left unmatched: 7. The sequenced sample was peripheral blood. The rearrangement links TRBV5-6 to TRBJ2-3; 8 bases fit TRBD2. This sequence was found in a middle-aged man with acute or convalescent COVID-19. CDR3 in DNA: TGTGCCAGCAGCTCTCCCGGGGGGGTCGCAGATACGCAGTATTTT. It translates to CASSSPGGVADTQYF.